This T cell receptor (beta chain) was found in a study of blood T cells in healthy people across ages. A second PCR, run for roughly 7 to 11 cycles, used a sample-barcoded 5' primer plus a J-beta primer mix. TCRdb passed the 5' RACE reads through MiXCR, listing each CDR3 protein once. The table has over a million distinct CDR3 sequences, 40% to 45% seen once. This clonotype appeared a few times. The CDR3 is 14 amino acids. V was clipped by 0 bases and J by 5 bases, with 10 bases between them. CDR1 and CDR2 from the germline V gene are SGHRS and YFSETQ. The sample consisted of blood. This receptor was taken from a woman in her fifties or sixties in good health. J is TRBJ2-3 and V is TRBV5-1; D uncertain. CDR3 DNA sequence: TGCGCCAGCAGCTTGGGACGGATCAAAGATACGCAGTATTTT. Protein sequence: CASSLGRIKDTQYF.